The 31 T cell receptor beta chains below come from one sample, sequenced in a study of blood T cell repertoires in COVID-19. Only in-frame clones appear in the TCRdb table, and some are missing; sequencing was by immunoSEQ multiplex PCR. The sample lists fewer than 80,000 clones; 75% to 90% were seen once. The specimen was peripheral blood. The receptors were gathered from a man older than 75 with COVID-19, enrolled during active disease.

The chain employs TRBV5-6 and TRBJ2-3; 8 bases line up with TRBD1. Germline V lookup: CDR1 SGHDT, CDR2 YYEEEE. This CDR3 region has 18 residues. V lost 2 bases to trimming and J lost 2 bases; unmatched junction nucleotides: 13. CDR3 nucleotides: TGTGCCAGCAGCTTCGACCCATATACAGGGGGGATCACAGATACGCAGTATTTT. This encodes CASSFDPYTGGITDTQYF.

The chain links TRBV18 to TRBJ1-5; TRBD1 is a possible D gene (5 bases). The V gene lost 3 bases and the J gene lost 6 bases, with 12 bases spanning the gap. Germline assignment: CDR1 KGHSH and CDR2 LQKENI. The CDR3 runs to 14 residues. CDR3 region: CASSPSGGSQPQHF. The CDR3 DNA follows: TGTGCCAGCTCACCTTCGGGGGGTAGTCAGCCCCAGCATTTT.

This clone was counted a single time. The chain combines TRBV14 with TRBJ1-2, with 7 positions matching TRBD1. CDR1 and CDR2 (germline): SGHDN, FVKESK. The CDR3 runs 13 residues. V trimming: 4 bases; J trimming: 4 bases; junction bases outside the gene matches: 3. CDR3 nucleotides: TGTGCCAGCAGCCGTGGGACAGCCTATGGCTACACCTTC. It translates to CASSRGTAYGYTF.

This clone was detected once. V is TRBV7-9 and J is TRBJ2-2, with a weak D call TRBD1 (6 bases). The germline V gene has CDR1 SEHNR and CDR2 FQNEAQ (reference sequence). The CDR3 length is 15 residues. V lost 3 bases, J lost 0 bases, and 8 bases lay in between. CDR3 DNA sequence: TGTGCCAGCAGCTTCAGGGGCCCGAACACCGGGGAGCTGTTTTTT. Protein product: CASSFRGPNTGELFF.

The genes are TRBV5-4 and TRBJ1-4; D unresolved. Germline assignment: CDR1 SGHNT and CDR2 YYREEE (reference sequence). The CDR3 covers 15 residues. Trimming took 5 bases from V and 10 from J, leaving 21 bases between them. Here the CDR3 reads CASSRGEGQGGKLFF. The DNA of the CDR3 is TGTGCCAGCAGTCGCGGGGAGGGTCAAGGCGGAAAACTGTTTTTT. The full variable domain, with the rest looked up from reference TRBV5-4 and TRBJ1-4, is ETGVTQSPTHLIKTRGQQVTLRCSSQSGHNTVSWYQQALGQGPQFIFQYYREEENGRGNFPPRFSGLQFPNYSSELNVNALELDDSALYLCASSRGEGQGGKLFFGSGTQLSVL.

V usage is TRBV5-8 and J usage is TRBJ2-1; TRBD1 might be the D (6 bases). V was shortened by 0 bases and J by 0 bases, with 7 bases between the two germline ends. Germline V gives CDR1 SGHTS, CDR2 YDEGEE. CDR3 size: 15 residues. The CDR3 DNA is TGTGCCAGCAGCTTGGTGGACAGCTCCTACAATGAGCAGTTCTTC. It encodes CASSLVDSSYNEQFF.

V and J are TRBV19 and TRBJ1-2, with D maybe TRBD1 (6 bases). CDR3 length equals 13 residues. V was cut by 7 bases and J by 7 bases, with 16 bases left in between. CDR1 is LNHDA and CDR2 is SQIVND in the germline V gene (reference sequence). For the CDR3, the DNA is TGTGCCAGTACCCTCGGGGGCGGGGGTGGCTACACCTTC. Its translation is CASTLGGGGGYTF.

The V call is TRBV13, the J call TRBJ1-2; no reliable D call. The CDR3 covers 16 residues. V lost 5 bases and J lost 4, with 20 bases in between. CDR1 and CDR2 (germline): PRHDT, FYEKMQ (reference sequence). The CDR3 DNA follows: TGTGCCAGCAGCGGCACCGGGTCGGCCGCTTTCTATGGCTACACCTTC. Translating it yields CASSGTGSAAFYGYTF. The entire variable domain, with the rest obtained from reference TRBV13 and TRBJ1-2, is as follows: AAGVIQSPRHLIKEKRETATLKCYPIPRHDTVYWYQQGPGQDPQFLISFYEKMQSDKGSIPDRFSAQQFSDYHSELNMSSLELGDSALYFCASSGTGSAAFYGYTFGSGTRLTVV.

In its sample, this clone is medium-sized (0.01 to 0.1%). The chain recombines TRBV14 with TRBJ2-7, with TRBD2 identical over 13 bases. The CDR3 covers 16 residues. Looked up from germline, CDR1 is SGHDN and CDR2 is FVKESK. The CDR3 nucleotides are TGTGCGACTAAACTAGGGGGACTAGCGGGGACCTACGAGCAGTACTTC. This sequence encodes CATKLGGLAGTYEQYF. Together with reference TRBV14 and TRBJ2-7, the CDR3 gives the full variable domain: EAGVTQFPSHSVIEKGQTVTLRCDPISGHDNLYWYRRVMGKEIKFLLHFVKESKQDESGMPNNRFLAERTGGTYSTLKVQPAELEDSGVYFCATKLGGLAGTYEQYFGPGTRLTVT.

The chain links TRBV19 to TRBJ1-2, with TRBD1 matching over 11 bases. Germline-derived CDR1 and CDR2 are LNHDA and SQIVND (reference sequence). V gave up 2 bases and J gave up 6 bases; unmatched junction bases: 5. The CDR3 length is 15 residues. CDR3 loop: CASSIPRDRGDGYTF. The CDR3 bases are TGTGCCAGTAGTATACCCCGGGACAGGGGGGATGGCTACACCTTC.

V gene TRBV19 combines with J gene TRBJ2-7, with 7 nucleotides matching TRBD2. This CDR3 region has 16 residues. Germline V gene data show CDR1 as LNHDA and CDR2 as SQIVND (reference sequence). With V trimmed by 1 base and J by 5 bases, 11 bases remained unmatched. This chain's CDR3 is CASSIALWAGDHEQYF. DNA for the CDR3: TGTGCCAGTAGTATAGCCCTATGGGCGGGGGACCACGAGCAGTACTTC.

The chain joins TRBV13 to TRBJ1-1; a possible D gene is TRBD1 (6 bases). The CDR3 has 14 residues. The V gene lost 5 bases and the J gene lost 3 bases, with 13 bases spanning the gap. The germline V gene encodes CDR1 PRHDT and CDR2 FYEKMQ (reference sequence). The CDR3 bases are TGTGCCAGCAGCGCCGACAGGACATACACTGAAGCTTTCTTT. Amino acid sequence: CASSADRTYTEAFF.

The chain recombines TRBV7-9 with TRBJ1-4; TRBD1 matches at 9 bases. The CDR3 totals 14 residues. V shed 3 bases, J shed 8 bases, and the junction held 4 bases outside the gene matches. Germline-derived CDR1 and CDR2 are SEHNR and FQNEAQ (reference sequence). The CDR3 DNA is TGTGCCAGCAGCTTTGGGACAGGGAGCGAAAAACTGTTTTTT. Its translation is CASSFGTGSEKLFF.

The rearrangement links TRBV2 to TRBJ2-2; 11 nucleotides line up with TRBD2. This CDR3 is built from 16 residues. After removal of 6 bases from V and 0 bases from J, the junction contained 3 bases not matched to a gene. The germline V gene encodes CDR1 SNHLY and CDR2 FYNNEI. CDR3 bases: TGTGCCAGCAGGAGGGGACTAGCGGCGAACACCGGGGAGCTGTTTTTT. This sequence encodes CASRRGLAANTGELFF.

This chain uses TRBV18 with TRBJ2-3; perhaps TRBD1 as D (7 bases). This CDR3 is built from 15 residues. Per the germline V gene, CDR1 is KGHSH and CDR2 is LQKENI. V was pared by 0 bases and J by 5 bases, with 12 bases between. The CDR3: CASSPPSQGGDTQYF. The CDR3 DNA reads as TGTGCCAGCTCACCACCGTCCCAGGGGGGAGATACGCAGTATTTT.

The gene calls are TRBV5-5 and TRBJ1-1; perhaps TRBD1 as D (5 bases). CDR1 and CDR2 from the germline V gene are SGHKS and YYEKEE (reference sequence). The CDR3 totals 15 residues. Between the trimmed V and J ends, which lost 0 bases and 4 bases, there was a span of 13 bases. CDR3 sequence reads: CASSLAATGGTEAFF. The CDR3 nucleotides read TGTGCCAGCAGCTTGGCCGCGACCGGGGGCACTGAAGCTTTCTTT. Using reference TRBV5-5 and TRBJ1-1 for the parts outside the CDR3, the full variable domain is DAGVTQSPTHLIKTRGQQVTLRCSPISGHKSVSWYQQVLGQGPQFIFQYYEKEERGRGNFPDRFSARQFPNYSSELNVNALLLGDSALYLCASSLAATGGTEAFFGQGTRLTVV.

This chain links TRBV7-2 with TRBJ2-3; perhaps TRBD1 as D (6 bases). Per germline, CDR1 SGHTA and CDR2 FQGNSA. V dropped 3 bases and J dropped 5 bases, with 12 bases sitting between them. CDR3 length: 14 residues. Here the CDR3 DNA reads TGTGCCAGCAGCTTCATGGCAGGGGAAGATACGCAGTATTTT. Amino acid sequence: CASSFMAGEDTQYF.

In nucleotides, the CDR3 is TGTGCCAGCAGCGCGGGACAGCCGGATGAAAAACTGTTTTTT. This translates into CASSAGQPDEKLFF. The chain combines TRBV9 with TRBJ1-4, with 7 bases matching TRBD1. Germline CDR1 SGDLS, CDR2 YYNGEE. The V segment lost 3 bases and the J segment 6 bases; nucleotides outside the gene matches: 5. This CDR3 has 14 residues. The complete variable domain, with remaining parts taken from reference TRBV9 and TRBJ1-4, reads DSGVTQTPKHLITATGQRVTLRCSPRSGDLSVYWYQQSLDQGLQFLIQYYNGEERAKGNILERFSAQQFPDLHSELNLSSLELGDSALYFCASSAGQPDEKLFFGSGTQLSVL.

This clone appeared a single time. This sequence joins TRBV6-4 and TRBJ2-5, with 9 bases matching TRBD1. This CDR3 is 13 amino acids long. The V segment lost 6 bases and the J segment 5 bases; nucleotides outside the gene matches: 4. Germline CDR1 reads MRHNA; CDR2 reads SNTAGT. In DNA form, the CDR3 reads TGTGCCAGCAGCCGACAGGGGGGGGAGACCCAGTACTTC. Residues: CASSRQGGETQYF.

Comment on this clone: Mismatch with germline at one junction end may stem from a read error. V gene TRBV18 combines with J gene TRBJ1-1; possible D gene TRBD1, 5 bases. Germline assignment: CDR1 KGHSH and CDR2 LQKENI. This CDR3 has 12 residues. The CDR3 nucleotides read TGTGCCAGCTCACCAAATATAGGGAGGGGACTCTTT. It is translated as CASSPNIGRGLF.

A remark on this clone: The junction departs from germline at one end; a sequencing error may be responsible. V and J are TRBV20-1 and TRBJ2-7; possibly TRBD1 for D (6 bases). This CDR3 is built from 11 residues. Germline loops: CDR1 DFQATT, CDR2 SNEGSKA (reference sequence). Here the CDR3 DNA reads TGCAGTGCTCGAGATTACAGGGAACAGTACTTC. Translation gives CSARDYREQYF.

The chain joins TRBV11-2 to TRBJ2-1, with a weak D call TRBD1 (6 bases). CDR3 size: 16 residues. Germline CDR1 SGHAT, CDR2 FQNNGV. The V and J ends lost 1 base and 4 bases respectively, with 14 bases between them. CDR3 in DNA: TGTGCCAGCAGCTTAGCCGGGACACAGGCTTACAATGAGCAGTTCTTC. Residues: CASSLAGTQAYNEQFF.

The CDR3 is CASSEGEMREGYTF. CDR3 nucleotides: TGTGCCAGCAGTGAAGGCGAGATGAGGGAAGGCTACACCTTC. The rearrangement uses TRBV2 and TRBJ1-2; D uncertain. This CDR3 comprises 14 residues. Germline CDR1 SNHLY, CDR2 FYNNEI. V was shortened by 1 base and J by 8 bases, with 14 bases between the two germline ends.

The chain employs TRBV5-4 and TRBJ1-6; D is unresolved. This CDR3 spans 13 amino acids. The germline CDR1 and CDR2 sequences are SGHNT and YYREEE (reference sequence). Trimming removed 0 bases from V and 6 bases from J, with 4 bases in between. For the CDR3, the DNA is TGTGCCAGCAGCTTGGTAGTTAATTCACCCCTCCACTTT. Protein sequence: CASSLVVNSPLHF.

J is TRBJ1-4 and V is TRBV27, with D perhaps matching TRBD1 (6 bases). Looked up from germline, CDR1 is MNHEY and CDR2 is SMNVEV (reference sequence). V lost 6 bases to trimming and J lost 7 bases, with 15 bases between them. The CDR3 totals 14 residues. The CDR3: CASSPDRFGEKLFF. The CDR3 nucleotides are TGTGCCAGCAGCCCTGACAGGTTCGGTGAAAAACTGTTTTTT.

The genes are TRBV6-6 and TRBJ2-4; 9 bases map to TRBD1. This CDR3 contains 13 residues. The V segment lost 6 bases and the J segment 6 bases; nucleotides outside the gene matches: 3. Per the germline V gene, CDR1 is MNHNY and CDR2 is SVGAGI (reference sequence). Here the CDR3 reads CASSPGQGNIQYF. Written as DNA, the CDR3 is TGTGCCAGCAGCCCGGGACAGGGAAACATTCAGTACTTC.

The chain couples TRBV6-1 to TRBJ1-5; the match to TRBD1 covers 10 bases. The J segment lost 0 bases and the V segment lost 3 bases, leaving 2 bases of the junction unmatched. This CDR3 has 16 residues. Germline V gene sequence: CDR1 MNHNS, CDR2 SASEGT. CDR3 loop: CASSDRQGASNQPQHF. The CDR3 coding sequence is TGTGCCAGCAGTGACCGACAGGGGGCTAGCAATCAGCCCCAGCATTTT.

This clone was seen once. The rearrangement uses TRBV6-6 and TRBJ1-6; D remains ambiguous. V dropped 4 bases and J dropped 7 bases, with 11 bases sitting between them. The CDR3 consists of 14 residues. Germline lookup yields CDR1 MNHNY and CDR2 SVGAGI (reference sequence). The CDR3 DNA sequence: TGTGCCAGCAGTTCGCAGGTGAAGAATTCACCCCTCCACTTT. Translated, it gives CASSSQVKNSPLHF.

The rearrangement links TRBV2 to TRBJ2-2, with a weak D call TRBD1 (6 bases). CDR3 length: 14 residues. CDR1 and CDR2 (germline): SNHLY, FYNNEI. V lost 7 bases, J lost 5 bases, and 14 bases lay in between. The CDR3 sequence is CASTEWGRTGELFF. In DNA form, the CDR3 reads TGTGCCAGCACCGAATGGGGGCGGACCGGGGAGCTGTTTTTT.

V gene TRBV5-4 combines with J gene TRBJ2-2, with D possibly being TRBD2 (6 bases). CDR3 length: 14 residues. In germline, CDR1 is SGHNT, CDR2 YYREEE (reference sequence). The germline V and J ends were trimmed by 0 bases and 3 bases, with 6 bases remaining between them. CDR3: CASSLGGDTGELFF. The CDR3 region has the DNA TGTGCCAGCAGCTTGGGGGGGGACACCGGGGAGCTGTTTTTT.

The V gene is TRBV2, the J gene TRBJ1-1, with D perhaps TRBD1 (5 bases). V lost 2 bases to trimming and J lost 4 bases, with 14 bases between them. The CDR3 extends over 15 amino acids. Germline assignment: CDR1 SNHLY and CDR2 FYNNEI. The CDR3 DNA reads TGTGCCAGCAGTGAAAGTCGGGCAGGGTTCACTGAAGCTTTCTTT. Residues: CASSESRAGFTEAFF. The variable domain in full, with the rest retrieved from reference TRBV2 and TRBJ1-1, is EPEVTQTPSHQVTQMGQEVILRCVPISNHLYFYWYRQILGQKVEFLVSFYNNEISEKSEIFDDQFSVERPDGSNFTLKIRSTKLEDSAMYFCASSESRAGFTEAFFGQGTRLTVV.